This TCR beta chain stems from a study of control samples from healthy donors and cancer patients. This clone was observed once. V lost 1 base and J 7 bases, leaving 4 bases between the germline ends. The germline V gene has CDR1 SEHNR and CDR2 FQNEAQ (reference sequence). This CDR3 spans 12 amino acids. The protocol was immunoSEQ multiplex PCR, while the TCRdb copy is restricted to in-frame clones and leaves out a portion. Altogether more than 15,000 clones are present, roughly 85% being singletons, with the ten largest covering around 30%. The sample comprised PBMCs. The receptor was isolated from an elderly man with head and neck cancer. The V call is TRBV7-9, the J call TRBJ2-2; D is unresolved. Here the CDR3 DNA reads TGTGCCAGCAGCTTAGTCGGCGGGGAGCTGTTTTTT. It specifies CASSLVGGELFF.